This note documents a single T cell receptor (beta chain) sequence. The V and J ends lost 2 bases and 9 bases respectively, with 11 bases between them. The CDR3 spans 12 residues. CDR1 and CDR2 from the germline V gene are SQVTM and ANQGSEA. This sample is part of a study of blood T cell repertoires in COVID-19. TCRdb's table, derived via immunoSEQ multiplex PCR, lists solely in-frame clones and lacks some. The table records roughly 100,000 clones, approximately 89% of them present only once. The clonotype originates from a man at least 80 years old with acute or convalescent COVID-19. The chain joins TRBV29-1 to TRBJ2-1; D unclear. The sequenced sample consisted of peripheral blood. DNA of the CDR3: TGCAGCGTTGAAATCCATTCCGGTGAGCAGTTCTTC. It translates to CSVEIHSGEQFF.